These 31 T cell receptor beta chains were all obtained from the same sample, sequenced in a study of T cell changes during pregnancy in multiple sclerosis (dated by TCRdb to the late 2010s). Library construction relied on the immunoSEQ multiplex PCR assay. The immuneACCESS repertoire file appears here via TCRdb, limited to in-frame rearrangements. These files lack a portion of the clones; in checked studies, under half of the deficit traces to unresolved V genes, and the cause of the others is not known. Across this sample there are about 47,000 clones, with approximately 92% seen only once. The top ten constitute roughly 0.98% of the sample. The sequenced sample was peripheral blood, obtained after pregnancy. The receptor set was obtained from a female donor with multiple sclerosis, enrolled in a pregnancy study.

This chain links TRBV15 with TRBJ1-4; tentatively, D is TRBD1 (5 bases). V shed 1 base and J shed 3 bases, with 12 bases lying between them. Germline CDR1 LNHNV, CDR2 YYDKDF (reference sequence). The CDR3 is 16 amino acids. Written as DNA, the CDR3 is TGTGCCACCAGCAGAGTTGGAGGGGAATCTAATGAAAAACTGTTTTTT. Its protein is CATSRVGGESNEKLFF.

V gene TRBV30 combines with J gene TRBJ1-5; 10 bases are a match to TRBD1. The V segment lost 5 bases and the J segment 7 bases; nucleotides outside the gene matches: 5. The CDR3 totals 13 residues. The germline V gene has CDR1 GTSNPN and CDR2 SVGIG (reference sequence). CDR3 residues: CAWQDRGGQPQHF. The CDR3 DNA reads as TGTGCCTGGCAGGACAGGGGGGGGCAGCCCCAGCATTTT.

This clone came up once. The chain has TRBV7-2 and TRBJ1-1; 8 positions agree with TRBD1. Per germline, CDR1 SGHTA and CDR2 FQGNSA. V lost 3 bases and J lost 1; bases outside the gene matches: 4. This CDR3 spans 15 amino acids. The CDR3 reads CASSFRTGRNTEAFF. The CDR3, as DNA: TGTGCCAGCAGCTTCCGGACAGGGCGGAACACTGAAGCTTTCTTT.

This rearrangement joins TRBV19 to TRBJ1-4; D is unresolved. Germline CDR1 reads LNHDA; CDR2 reads SQIVND (reference sequence). Trimming removed 3 bases at V and 8 bases at J, with 16 bases between. The length of the CDR3 is 15 residues. The CDR3 here is CASSINTVGGEKLFF. The CDR3 nucleotides read TGTGCCAGTAGTATTAACACCGTCGGAGGCGAAAAACTGTTTTTT.

The chain has TRBV19 and TRBJ2-3, with 11 positions matching TRBD2. This CDR3 contains 16 residues. V shed 5 bases, J shed 1 base, and the junction held 5 bases outside the gene matches. Germline V CDR1 and CDR2: LNHDA, SQIVND (reference sequence). This chain's CDR3 is CASSVQLAGGTDTQYF. CDR3 DNA sequence: TGTGCCAGTAGTGTCCAACTAGCGGGGGGCACAGATACGCAGTATTTT.

The chain employs TRBV7-2 and TRBJ2-5; 13 nucleotides agree with TRBD2. This CDR3 is built from 16 residues. V shed 5 bases and J 5 bases; nucleotides not matched to a gene: 8. Per germline, CDR1 SGHTA and CDR2 FQGNSA. The CDR3 loop is CASSSRTSGRWETQYF. The DNA for the CDR3 is TGTGCCAGCAGCAGTAGGACTAGCGGGAGATGGGAGACCCAGTACTTC.

V usage is TRBV5-1 and J usage is TRBJ2-7; 8 nucleotides match TRBD1. CDR1 and CDR2 from the germline V gene are SGHRS and YFSETQ. The CDR3 is 14 residues long. The V and J ends lost 5 bases and 8 bases, in that order; junction bases with no gene match: 12. The CDR3: CASRLGQGTDKQYF. In nucleotides, the CDR3 is TGCGCCAGCAGATTAGGACAGGGTACAGATAAGCAGTACTTC.

The rearrangement joins TRBV9 to TRBJ2-2; D is unresolved. The germline V gene encodes CDR1 SGDLS and CDR2 YYNGEE. Trimming stripped 1 base from V and 0 bases from J, with 13 bases between. The CDR3 has 17 residues. The CDR3 spells CASSVNRQLANTGELFF. In DNA, the CDR3 is TGTGCCAGCAGCGTAAATAGACAACTCGCGAACACCGGGGAGCTGTTTTTT. Complete variable domain (other parts from reference TRBV9 and TRBJ2-2): DSGVTQTPKHLITATGQRVTLRCSPRSGDLSVYWYQQSLDQGLQFLIQYYNGEERAKGNILERFSAQQFPDLHSELNLSSLELGDSALYFCASSVNRQLANTGELFFGEGSRLTVL.

The V gene is TRBV9, the J gene TRBJ2-5; 9 nucleotides align to TRBD2. The trim removed 4 bases at V and 5 bases at J, leaving 6 bases unmatched. The CDR3 is made up of 14 amino acids. The V gene's germline CDR1 is SGDLS and CDR2 YYNGEE. The CDR3 bases are TGTGCCAGCAGCCCGGGGACTAGCTTCGAGACCCAGTACTTC. It yields the protein CASSPGTSFETQYF.

The chain carries TRBV2 and TRBJ2-3; D is perhaps TRBD2 (6 bases). Germline values: CDR1 SNHLY, CDR2 FYNNEI. The CDR3 is 14 amino acids. Trimming left V 7 bases short and J 1 base short, with 12 bases between. Written as DNA, the CDR3 is TGTGCCAGCACGGGATTAGCGGGCACAGATACGCAGTATTTT. Translation gives CASTGLAGTDTQYF.

V and J are TRBV7-2 and TRBJ1-1, with TRBD1 matching over 9 bases. CDR3 length equals 15 residues. V was pared by 5 bases and J by 5 bases, with 9 bases of the junction left unmatched. The germline V gene has CDR1 SGHTA and CDR2 FQGNSA. CDR3 coding DNA: TGTGCCAGCAGCCGACAGGGACAGGGAGGAACTGAAGCTTTCTTT. It yields the protein CASSRQGQGGTEAFF.

The V call is TRBV6-1, the J call TRBJ1-2; 7 bases agree with TRBD1. Per the germline V gene, CDR1 is MNHNS and CDR2 is SASEGT. The V and J ends lost 6 bases and 6 bases, in that order; junction bases with no gene match: 7. This CDR3 is 13 amino acids long. CDR3 region: CASSDRDRDGYTF. Written as DNA, the CDR3 is TGTGCCAGCAGCGACCGGGACAGAGATGGCTACACCTTC.

Only one count was recorded for this clone. This rearrangement joins TRBV7-9 to TRBJ1-6; a weak D match, TRBD1 (5 bases). V shed 5 bases and J shed 8 bases, with 16 bases lying between them. Germline assignment: CDR1 SEHNR and CDR2 FQNEAQ (reference sequence). The CDR3 is 15 amino acids. Written as DNA, the CDR3 is TGTGCCAGCAGCCCGTATCCGGGGGGGGATTCACCCCTCCACTTT. It yields the protein CASSPYPGGDSPLHF.

This chain uses TRBV5-1 with TRBJ2-4; 8 bases are a match to TRBD2. CDR1 SGHRS and CDR2 YFSETQ come from the germline V gene. The CDR3 has 15 residues. The ends lost 4 bases at V and 7 bases at J; junction bases unmatched: 10. The CDR3 reads CASSIYGGGHNIQYF. Written as DNA, the CDR3 is TGCGCCAGCAGCATCTACGGGGGGGGGCATAACATTCAGTACTTC.

As for this clone: An end of the junction differs from the germline gene, which may be a read error. The rearrangement uses TRBV15 and TRBJ2-6; D might be TRBD1 (5 bases). The CDR3 spans 16 residues. Per the germline V gene, CDR1 is LNHNV and CDR2 is YYDKDF (reference sequence). The DNA of the CDR3 is TGTGCCACCAGCAGAGATGCCACCTCTGGGGCCAACGTCCTGACCTTC. Protein sequence: CATSRDATSGANVLTF.

This chain uses TRBV5-1 with TRBJ2-5, with TRBD1 as a possible D gene (6 bases). The germline V and J ends were trimmed by 4 bases and 2 bases, with 9 bases remaining between them. The CDR3 extends over 13 amino acids. CDR1 is SGHRS and CDR2 is YFSETQ in the germline V gene. Written as DNA, the CDR3 is TGCGCCAGCAGCATTGGACAGCAAGAGACCCAGTACTTC. It codes for CASSIGQQETQYF. Looking up the rest from reference TRBV5-1 and TRBJ2-5 gives the full variable domain: KAGVTQTPRYLIKTRGQQVTLSCSPISGHRSVSWYQQTPGQGLQFLFEYFSETQRNKGNFPGRFSGRQFSNSRSEMNVSTLELGDSALYLCASSIGQQETQYFGPGTRLLVL.

This clone was detected once. The CDR3 reads CASSPRNTEAFF. The CDR3 coding sequence is TGTGCCAGCAGCCCCAGGAACACTGAAGCTTTCTTT. This chain links TRBV11-2 with TRBJ1-1; D unclear. The CDR3 sequence is 12 residues long. V was cut by 5 bases and J by 1 base, with 5 bases left in between. Germline V gene data show CDR1 as SGHAT and CDR2 as FQNNGV.

The chain has TRBV12-5 and TRBJ1-5, with 10 bases fitting TRBD1. This CDR3 has 15 amino acids. J was trimmed by 7 bases and V by 7 bases; bases with no gene match: 10. Germline lookup yields CDR1 LGHNT and CDR2 FRNRAP. The CDR3 here is CASARGGQGRQPQHF. CDR3 sequence (DNA): TGTGCTAGTGCACGTGGGGGACAGGGGAGACAGCCCCAGCATTTT.

The chain uses TRBV9 and TRBJ2-2; D may be TRBD2 (6 bases). V was cut by 6 bases and J by 2 bases, with 11 bases left in between. The CDR3 spans 14 residues. The germline gives CDR1 SGDLS, CDR2 YYNGEE. The CDR3, as DNA: TGTGCCAGCATGGGGACTGATAACACCGGGGAGCTGTTTTTT. Its protein product is CASMGTDNTGELFF.

The rearrangement uses TRBV10-3 and TRBJ1-2; D remains unclear. With 6 bases removed from V and 2 bases from J, the gap between germline ends came to 13 bases. CDR1 is ENHRY and CDR2 is SYGVKD in the germline V gene. The CDR3 totals 14 residues. The CDR3 DNA sequence: TGTGCCATCAGAGACCAGACACCAAACTATGGCTACACCTTC. As protein: CAIRDQTPNYGYTF.

The sample holds one count of this clone. The genes are TRBV7-9 and TRBJ1-2; D unclear. V lost 1 base to trimming and J lost 8 bases, with 8 bases between them. The CDR3 loop spans 12 amino acids. Germline V gene data show CDR1 as SEHNR and CDR2 as FQNEAQ (reference sequence). CDR3 loop: CASSLGAEGYTF. CDR3 nucleotide sequence: TGTGCCAGCAGCTTAGGGGCTGAGGGCTACACCTTC.

The V and J genes are TRBV4-2 and TRBJ2-5; 9 positions agree with TRBD2. Losses at the gene ends were 0 bases for V and 4 bases for J; bases not matched to a gene: 9. The germline gives CDR1 LGHNA, CDR2 YNFKEQ. The CDR3 totals 17 residues. CDR3 residues: CASSQEPVVAGVETQYF. The CDR3 nucleotides read TGTGCCAGCAGCCAAGAACCGGTAGTAGCGGGGGTAGAGACCCAGTACTTC.

The rearrangement links TRBV5-1 to TRBJ2-3; tentative D call: TRBD2 (6 bases). V lost 6 bases, J lost 2 bases, and 16 bases lay in between. Per the germline V gene, CDR1 is SGHRS and CDR2 is YFSETQ. CDR3 length: 15 residues. Written as DNA, the CDR3 is TGCGCCAGCACCCACCGGGGGTCGGTCACAGATACGCAGTATTTT. It encodes CASTHRGSVTDTQYF.

The chain uses TRBV25-1 and TRBJ1-2; the D gene is possibly TRBD1 (5 bases). Trimming shortened V by 4 bases and J by 4 bases, and 13 bases separated the two germline ends. CDR3 size: 14 residues. Germline CDR1 MGHDK, CDR2 SYGVNS. The CDR3 sequence is CASSVSGRSYGYTF. The CDR3 DNA reads TGTGCCAGCAGTGTTTCAGGGCGAAGCTATGGCTACACCTTC.

The chain joins TRBV9 to TRBJ1-1; no firm D call. Germline lookup yields CDR1 SGDLS and CDR2 YYNGEE. The V gene lost 2 bases and the J gene lost 6 bases, with 11 bases spanning the gap. The CDR3 runs 13 residues. The CDR3 nucleotides are TGTGCCAGCAGCGTGCCAGGCCGAGCTGAAGCTTTCTTT. Its translation: CASSVPGRAEAFF.

This clone was seen once. The genes are TRBV5-6 and TRBJ2-5; D not resolved. Per germline, CDR1 SGHDT and CDR2 YYEEEE. The CDR3 extends over 15 amino acids. Trimming pared 0 bases from V and 4 bases from J, leaving 13 bases between. The CDR3 protein is CASSLGYPSRETQYF. In DNA form, the CDR3 reads TGTGCCAGCAGCTTGGGCTACCCGTCTCGAGAGACCCAGTACTTC.

The chain is built from TRBV6-5 and TRBJ2-5, with 7 bases matching TRBD2. This CDR3 comprises 13 residues. J gave up 1 base and V 4 bases, and 0 bases lay outside the gene matches. Germline CDR1 and CDR2: MNHEY and SVGAGI. In DNA, the CDR3 is TGTGCCAGCAGTTGGACTAGCCAAGAGACCCAGTACTTC. The encoded protein is CASSWTSQETQYF.

As DNA, the CDR3 is TGCGCCAGCAGCCAAGATACCCAGGGGCCTCTCAATGAGCAGTTCTTC. Its protein is CASSQDTQGPLNEQFF. The chain couples TRBV4-3 to TRBJ2-1; perhaps TRBD1 as D (6 bases). The CDR3 length is 16 residues. Germline loops: CDR1 LGHNA, CDR2 YSLEER. Trimming left V 0 bases short and J 6 bases short, with 15 bases between.

The chain carries TRBV19 and TRBJ2-3, with 7 nucleotides matching TRBD1. The CDR3 length is 13 residues. Germline V gives CDR1 LNHDA, CDR2 SQIVND (reference sequence). V lost 5 bases to trimming and J lost 5 bases; unmatched junction nucleotides: 4. The CDR3 bases are TGTGCCAGTAGTCAGGGGGTGGGAGATACGCAGTATTTT. Its protein is CASSQGVGDTQYF. Looking up the rest from reference TRBV19 and TRBJ2-3 gives the full variable domain: DGGITQSPKYLFRKEGQNVTLSCEQNLNHDAMYWYRQDPGQGLRLIYYSQIVNDFQKGDIAEGYSVSREKKESFPLTVTSAQKNPTAFYLCASSQGVGDTQYFGPGTRLTVL.

The chain joins TRBV2 to TRBJ2-7; 11 bases are a match to TRBD2. The CDR3 contains 14 residues. The V and J ends lost 6 bases and 9 bases, in that order; junction bases with no gene match: 10. Germline V CDR1 and CDR2: SNHLY, FYNNEI. CDR3 region: CASRRLAGPERQYF. CDR3 nucleotide sequence: TGTGCCAGCAGAAGACTAGCGGGGCCCGAAAGGCAGTACTTC.

The chain is built from TRBV7-9 and TRBJ2-7; tentatively, D is TRBD1 (6 bases). The V end was cut by 8 bases, the J end by 12 bases, with 20 bases between. Germline V lookup: CDR1 SEHNR, CDR2 FQNEAQ (reference sequence). The length of the CDR3 is 12 residues. The CDR3 DNA sequence: TGTGCCAGCTCATCATGGGGGACACAACGGTACTTC. This codes for CASSSWGTQRYF.